This is a list of T cell receptor beta chains from one sample in a study of blood T cell repertoires in COVID-19. This table comes from immunoSEQ multiplex PCR, and its TCRdb copy is limited to in-frame clones, with some not included. The sample has approximately 50,000 clones, under 95% seen once. The sample was peripheral blood. The source is a human donor in a cohort sampled during active COVID-19. The CDR3 runs from the conserved cysteine through the conserved F or W. D genes are given only for firm matches.

TRBJ1-2	.	TRBV2	TGTGCCAGCAGGACAGGACCTGGGTATGGCTACACCTTC	CASRTGPGYGYTF
TRBJ1-1	.	TRBV5-4	TGTGCCAGCAGCTTTGGAGGTCCCCGGGACACTGAAGCTTTCTTT	CASSFGGPRDTEAFF
TRBJ1-3	TRBD1	TRBV5-6	TGTGCCAGCAGCTCCACCCGGGACAGGGGAAACACCATATATTTT	CASSSTRDRGNTIYF
TRBJ2-3	.	TRBV9	TGTGCCAGCAGCGTCCAGGGTTTGGGTACAGATACGCAGTATTTT	CASSVQGLGTDTQYF
TRBJ1-1	.	TRBV9	TGTGCCAGCACCGAGGGCCCGAACACTGAAGCTTTCTTT	CASTEGPNTEAFF
TRBJ2-7	.	TRBV3-1/TRBV3-2	TGTGCCAGCAGCCAATGGTCGGGATCGTCCGAGCAGTACTTC	CASSQWSGSSEQYF
TRBJ2-6	TRBD2	TRBV27	TGTGCCAGCAGTTTCCGCGGGAGTCTCTCTCCTGGGGCCAACGTCCTGACTTTC	CASSFRGSLSPGANVLTF
TRBJ2-3	TRBD2	TRBV24-1	TGTGCCACCAGTGATAACCTAGCGGGAGGCCGAAGCACAGATACGCAGTATTTT	CATSDNLAGGRSTDTQYF
TRBJ1-2	TRBD1	TRBV5-4	TGTGCCAGCAGCAGCAGACCGGGACAGGGGGCTAGCTATGGCTACACCTTC	CASSSRPGQGASYGYTF
TRBJ1-5	TRBD1	TRBV6-2/TRBV6-3	TGTGCCAGCAGTGATACTCAGGGGGCCAGGCAGCCCCAGCATTTT	CASSDTQGARQPQHF
TRBJ2-3	TRBD2	TRBV3-1/TRBV3-2	TGTGCCAGCAGCCAACCCGGACTAGCGGGAGACACAGATACGCAGTATTTT	CASSQPGLAGDTDTQYF
TRBJ1-4	TRBD1	TRBV6-5	TGTGCCAGCAGTTACAGGACAGGGGGGACTAATGAAAAACTGTTTTTT	CASSYRTGGTNEKLFF
TRBJ2-3	TRBD2	TRBV5-1	TGCGCCAGCAGCCTGGTTCTAGCGGGAGCACCCACAGATACGCAGTATTTT	CASSLVLAGAPTDTQYF
TRBJ2-5	.	TRBV5-1	TGCGCCAGCAGTCCTGGGGGGAGGTTGGAGACCCAGTACTTC	CASSPGGRLETQYF
TRBJ1-1	.	TRBV7-9	TGTGCCAGCAGCTTACGGGAGCCCGGGAGCGCTGAAGCTTTCTTT	CASSLREPGSAEAFF
TRBJ1-1	.	TRBV12-3/TRBV12-4	TGTGCCAGCAGTCAGAACACTGAAGCTTTCTTT	CASSQNTEAFF
TRBJ2-5	TRBD1	TRBV19	TGTGCCAGTAGTATTGGACAGGGCCAAGAGACCCAGTACTTC	CASSIGQGQETQYF
TRBJ2-5	.	TRBV24-1	TGTGCCACTTCCTCAGAGGGAGGGACCCAGTACTTC	CATSSEGGTQYF
TRBJ2-5	TRBD1	TRBV5-1	TGCGCCAGCAGCTGGGGGACAGGGGGATGGGAGACCCAGTACTTC	CASSWGTGGWETQYF
TRBJ1-6	.	TRBV4-2	TGTGCCAGCAGCCAAGCGGTCGAGAATTCACCCCTCCACTTT	CASSQAVENSPLHF
TRBJ2-7	TRBD2	TRBV3-1/TRBV3-2	TGTGCCAGCAGCCAAGTTCGTCTAGCGGTTACCTACGAGCAGTACTTC	CASSQVRLAVTYEQYF
TRBJ2-5	TRBD2	TRBV7-6	TGTGCCAGCAGCTTACTGGGACTAGCGGGGCCCCAGAGCCAAGAGACCCAGTACTTC	CASSLLGLAGPQSQETQYF
TRBJ2-5	TRBD2	TRBV25-1	TGTGCCAGCAGCCGGACTAGCGGGAGTGAGACCCAGTACTTC	CASSRTSGSETQYF
TRBJ1-1	.	TRBV4-2	TGTGCCAGCAGCCAAGGAGGGACTGCGCGTGGGACTGAAGCTTTCTTT	CASSQGGTARGTEAFF
TRBJ1-1	TRBD1	TRBV5-5	TGTGCCAGCAGCTGGGGACAGACTGAAGCTTTCTTT	CASSWGQTEAFF
TRBJ1-1	TRBD1	TRBV2	TGTGCCACCCTGGACAGGGGGGCTGAGGAAGCTTTCTTT	CATLDRGAEEAFF
TRBJ1-2	.	TRBV7-2	TGTGCCAGCAGCTTAGCTTCTATAGCTAACTATGGCTACACCTTC	CASSLASIANYGYTF
TRBJ2-7	TRBD2	TRBV28	TGTGCCAGCACAACGACTAGCACCGCCTACGAGCAGTACTTC	CASTTTSTAYEQYF
TRBJ2-5	TRBD2	TRBV7-3	TGTGCCAGCAGCTACCGGGGACTAGCGGGAGTTGGTGGCGAGACCCAGTACTTC	CASSYRGLAGVGGETQYF
TRBJ1-1	.	TRBV5-5	TGTGCCAGCAGCCTGCAGGGACAAACGAACACTGAAGCTTTCTTT	CASSLQGQTNTEAFF
TRBJ2-7	TRBD2	TRBV6-5	TGTGCCAGCAGTTACTCTCCGTCGGCGGGGGGGGAGCAGTACTTC	CASSYSPSAGGEQYF
TRBJ2-7	.	TRBV5-6	TGTGCCAGCAGCTTGGGTGAGCGGCTAAGCTCCTACGAGCAGTACTTC	CASSLGERLSSYEQYF
TRBJ1-1	.	TRBV5-1	TGCGCCAGCACAAGGACAGTCGGAAACACTGAAGCTTTCTTT	CASTRTVGNTEAFF
TRBJ1-1	.	TRBV6-6	TGTGCCAGCTGGAGAGGCACTGAAGCTTTCTTT	CASWRGTEAFF
TRBJ2-5	TRBD2	TRBV11-3	TGTGCCAGCAGCTTCATGCTAGCGGGAGTGGAGACCCAGTACTTC	CASSFMLAGVETQYF
TRBJ2-1	TRBD1	TRBV4-2	TGTGCCAGCAGCCAAGATCTTGGGACAGGGGGCAATGAGCAGTTCTTC	CASSQDLGTGGNEQFF
TRBJ1-5	.	TRBV12-3/TRBV12-4	TGTGCCACCACTCCGGGGGGGTATCAGCCCCAGCATTTT	CATTPGGYQPQHF
TRBJ1-5	.	TRBV10-2	TGCGCCAGCAGTGAGTCCGTCTATTATCAGCCCCAGCATTTT	CASSESVYYQPQHF
TRBJ1-1	.	TRBV2	TGTGCCAGCACCCTACGGGGGGGCACTGAAGCTTTCTTT	CASTLRGGTEAFF
TRBJ2-5	TRBD1	TRBV7-7	TGTGCTAGCAGCTTAGGGACAGATGGGACCCAGTACTTC	CASSLGTDGTQYF
TRBJ2-6	TRBD2	TRBV19	TGTGCCAGTAGTATTAGCGGGTTCTCTGGGGCCAACGTCCTGACTTTC	CASSISGFSGANVLTF
TRBJ2-2	.	TRBV9	TGTGCCAGCAGCGCAGCCGGGATTCCATACACCGGGGAGCTGTTTTTT	CASSAAGIPYTGELFF